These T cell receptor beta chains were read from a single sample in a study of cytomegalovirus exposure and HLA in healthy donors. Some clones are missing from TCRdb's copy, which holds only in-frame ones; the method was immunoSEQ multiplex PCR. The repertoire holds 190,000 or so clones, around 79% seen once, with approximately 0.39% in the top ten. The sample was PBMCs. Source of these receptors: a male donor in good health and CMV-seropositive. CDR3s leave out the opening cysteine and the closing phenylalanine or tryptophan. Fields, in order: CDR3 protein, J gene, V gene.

cdr3_aa: ASSWDRYTDTQY
j_call: TRBJ2-3
v_call: TRBV7-2

cdr3_aa: ASSSGDRSSYEQY
j_call: TRBJ2-7
v_call: TRBV6-5

cdr3_aa: ASSLDPQGAKNIQY
j_call: TRBJ2-4
v_call: TRBV5-1

cdr3_aa: ASSLQGAEEKLF
j_call: TRBJ1-4
v_call: TRBV5-5

cdr3_aa: ASSSTHRVSYEQY
j_call: TRBJ2-7
v_call: TRBV28

cdr3_aa: ASSPPGNYEQY
j_call: NA
v_call: TRBV18

cdr3_aa: ASSTQLAGKTDTQY
j_call: TRBJ2-3
v_call: TRBV9

cdr3_aa: ASSLSERGAGETQY
j_call: TRBJ2-5
v_call: TRBV5-1

cdr3_aa: ASKGGEGKETQY
j_call: TRBJ2-5
v_call: TRBV9

cdr3_aa: ASSVPTATLGNTIY
j_call: TRBJ1-3
v_call: TRBV7-2

cdr3_aa: ASSSGTSGSRGEQY
j_call: TRBJ2-7
v_call: TRBV7-2

cdr3_aa: ASSLAGGNEKLF
j_call: TRBJ1-4
v_call: TRBV27

cdr3_aa: ASSAGLAGVKTQY
j_call: TRBJ2-5
v_call: TRBV5-4

cdr3_aa: APPGVYYEQY
j_call: TRBJ2-7
v_call: TRBV27

cdr3_aa: ASSPLAGADTQY
j_call: TRBJ2-3
v_call: TRBV9

cdr3_aa: ASSAPGSNSPLH
j_call: TRBJ1-6
v_call: TRBV7-6

cdr3_aa: ASLTPNQPQH
j_call: TRBJ1-5
v_call: TRBV28

cdr3_aa: ASSAHTGTGDEQY
j_call: TRBJ2-7
v_call: TRBV9

cdr3_aa: ASRDRAGNTEAF
j_call: TRBJ1-1
v_call: TRBV2

cdr3_aa: ASSIFGREGAQY
j_call: TRBJ2-5
v_call: TRBV19

cdr3_aa: ASSQVRQGNEKLF
j_call: TRBJ1-4
v_call: TRBV4-3

cdr3_aa: ASSRQGGDQPQH
j_call: TRBJ1-5
v_call: TRBV6-4

cdr3_aa: ASSQLDSPTNEKLF
j_call: TRBJ1-4
v_call: TRBV4-1

cdr3_aa: AWRGTSGRADIYNEQF
j_call: TRBJ2-1
v_call: TRBV30

cdr3_aa: ASSQSRAGIGYT
j_call: TRBJ1-2
v_call: TRBV4-2

cdr3_aa: ASSLDRGPMNTEAF
j_call: TRBJ1-1
v_call: TRBV19

cdr3_aa: ASSSVVGLQGQETQY
j_call: TRBJ2-5
v_call: TRBV7-2

cdr3_aa: ASQGTGFSYEQY
j_call: TRBJ2-7
v_call: TRBV6-1

cdr3_aa: ASTGTSGRTVTQY
j_call: TRBJ2-3
v_call: TRBV19

cdr3_aa: ASSRRRQGFYEQY
j_call: TRBJ2-7
v_call: TRBV5-8

cdr3_aa: ASSPLAGNTDTQY
j_call: TRBJ2-3
v_call: TRBV18

cdr3_aa: ASSLLRTGSGYT
j_call: TRBJ1-2
v_call: TRBV5-6

cdr3_aa: ASSLFSAGQPQH
j_call: TRBJ1-5
v_call: TRBV7-2

cdr3_aa: AGGDINQPQH
j_call: TRBJ1-5
v_call: TRBV7-8

cdr3_aa: ASSLARGSGNNEQF
j_call: TRBJ2-1
v_call: TRBV7-8

cdr3_aa: ASSFRDRGGPETQY
j_call: TRBJ2-5
v_call: TRBV5-7

cdr3_aa: ASSSYTLTSGRRNEQF
j_call: TRBJ2-1
v_call: TRBV7-3

cdr3_aa: ASSVLAARTDTQY
j_call: TRBJ2-3
v_call: TRBV5-6

cdr3_aa: ASSFGGTVNNSPLH
j_call: TRBJ1-6
v_call: TRBV4-1

cdr3_aa: ASSNGRDYSNQPQH
j_call: TRBJ1-5
v_call: TRBV6-6

cdr3_aa: ASSVAHTGWLINEQF
j_call: TRBJ2-1
v_call: TRBV9